The rows below give T cell receptor beta chains drawn from one sample of a study of shared clonotypes between healthy human individuals. Libraries were prepared by immunoSEQ multiplex PCR; TCRdb keeps only in-frame clonotypes and omits some of them. The sample holds about 490,000 clones; about 79% are singletons and the top ten take around 13%. The sample comprised PBMCs. The receptors were sampled from a woman in her thirties or forties in good health. Some clones in this sample may be carry-over from other donors' samples. The CDR3 runs from the conserved cysteine through the conserved F or W. D genes are given only for firm matches. Expanded clones are given a class, and other clones once, few, many or no size at all.

TRBV6-1,TRBJ2-3,17,NA,TRBD2,CASSVVAASGSADTQYF,TGTGCCAGCAGTGTAGTGGCTGCTAGCGGGAGTGCAGATACGCAGTATTTT
TRBV5-6,TRBJ2-3,12,NA,NA,CASSRNTDTQYF,TGTGCCAGCAGCCGGAACACAGATACGCAGTATTTT
TRBV19,TRBJ2-3,18,NA,TRBD2,CASSTIAGGPISTDTQYF,TGTGCCAGCTCTACCATAGCGGGAGGACCTATTAGCACAGATACGCAGTATTTT
TRBV19,TRBJ2-5,14,NA,TRBD1,CASNRDRAVIAQYF,TGTGCCAGTAATCGGGACAGGGCTGTGATTGCCCAGTACTTC
TRBV21-1,TRBJ2-3,16,NA,NA,CASSKEPNELTDTQYF,TGTGCCAGCAGCAAAGAACCCAACGAACTCACAGATACGCAGTATTTT
TRBV23-1,TRBJ2-7,16,few,NA,CASSQSIQGFSYEQYF,TGCGCCAGCAGTCAATCGATCCAGGGGTTCTCCTACGAGCAGTACTTC
TRBV5-1,TRBJ1-1,14,NA,NA,CASSSDGENTEAFF,TGCGCCAGCAGCTCGGACGGAGAAAACACTGAAGCTTTCTTT
TRBV7-2,TRBJ2-1,13,few,TRBD2,CASSLRTSNEQFF,TGTGCCAGCAGCTTAAGGACTAGCAATGAGCAGTTCTTC
TRBV7-3,TRBJ1-2,15,once,TRBD1,CASSPTGGQAYGYTF,TGTGCCAGCAGCCCTACGGGGGGACAGGCCTATGGCTACACCTTC
TRBV18,TRBJ2-2,16,NA,NA,CASSLVRGEGTGELFF,TGTGCCAGCTCCCTTGTCCGGGGCGAAGGGACCGGGGAGCTGTTTTTT
TRBV7-6,TRBJ1-3,16,NA,TRBD1,CASSLVTGAPGNTIYF,TGTGCCAGCAGCTTAGTAACAGGGGCGCCTGGAAACACCATATATTTT
TRBV6-5,TRBJ2-5,15,NA,NA,CASSYLGRTQETQYF,TGTGCCAGCAGTTACTTGGGACGGACACAAGAGACCCAGTACTTC
TRBV28,TRBJ1-1,11,NA,NA,CASSGGAEAFF,TGTGCCAGCAGTGGTGGGGCTGAAGCTTTCTTT
TRBV25-1,TRBJ2-3,17,many,TRBD2,CASSVDRLAEHTDTQYF,TGTGCCAGCAGTGTAGACAGACTAGCGGAACACACAGATACGCAGTATTTT
TRBV27,TRBJ1-1,12,NA,NA,CASSFWGSEAFF,TGTGCCAGCAGTTTTTGGGGGTCTGAAGCTTTCTTT
TRBV6-6,TRBJ2-7,15,NA,TRBD1,CASSLTRGSSYEQYF,TGTGCCAGCAGTTTAACCAGGGGGAGCTCCTACGAGCAGTACTTC
TRBV4-3,TRBJ2-5,16,NA,NA,CASSPRLSGEQETQYF,TGCGCCAGCAGCCCCCGGCTTTCGGGAGAGCAAGAGACCCAGTACTTC
TRBV28,TRBJ2-1,15,NA,TRBD2,CASSFPSGGRNEQFF,TGTGCCAGCAGTTTTCCCAGCGGGGGACGCAATGAGCAGTTCTTC
TRBV18,TRBJ1-1,15,NA,NA,CASSPLGAEGTEAFF,TGTGCCAGCTCACCTTTGGGGGCGGAGGGGACTGAAGCTTTCTTT
TRBV10-1,TRBJ1-5,16,once,NA,CASNESSVQGNQPQHF,TGCGCCAGCAATGAGTCGTCGGTACAGGGAAATCAGCCCCAGCATTTT
TRBV7-9,TRBJ1-1,12,NA,NA,CASSWENTEAFF,TGTGCCAGCAGCTGGGAGAACACTGAAGCTTTCTTT